These 21 T cell receptor beta chains were sequenced from one sample in a study of control samples from healthy donors and cancer patients. Method: immunoSEQ multiplex PCR; TCRdb's copy keeps in-frame clones and lacks some. The sample includes about 150,000 clones, roughly 92% of them seen just once. Sequenced input: blood. The receptors come from a woman aged 25 to 45 in good health.

V is TRBV5-1 and J is TRBJ2-1; D gene unclear. CDR1 and CDR2 (germline): SGHRS, YFSETQ. The CDR3 contains 16 residues. V lost 5 bases to trimming and J lost 0 bases, with 15 bases between them. Here the CDR3 DNA reads TGCGCCAGCAGTTCCTCGCGCGCTAGCTCCTACAATGAGCAGTTCTTC. Its protein is CASSSSRASSYNEQFF. Full variable domain (outside the CDR3, taken from reference TRBV5-1 and TRBJ2-1): KAGVTQTPRYLIKTRGQQVTLSCSPISGHRSVSWYQQTPGQGLQFLFEYFSETQRNKGNFPGRFSGRQFSNSRSEMNVSTLELGDSALYLCASSSSRASSYNEQFFGPGTRLTVL.

The V call is TRBV20-1, the J call TRBJ2-2, with 7 bases matching TRBD1. J gave up 5 bases and V 3 bases, and 9 bases lay outside the gene matches. The CDR3 is made up of 15 amino acids. CDR1 and CDR2 (germline): DFQATT, SNEGSKA (reference sequence). Here the CDR3 DNA reads TGCAGTGCTAGTCCTCCTCGGGGACAGACCGGGGAGCTGTTTTTT. Translating it yields CSASPPRGQTGELFF.

This chain links TRBV28 with TRBJ1-1; tentative D call: TRBD1 (5 bases). There are 14 residues in the CDR3. In germline, CDR1 is MDHEN, CDR2 SYDVKM. V lost 3 bases to trimming and J lost 5 bases, with 13 bases between them. The CDR3 spells CASSFPRPGTEAFF. The CDR3 DNA sequence: TGTGCCAGCAGTTTTCCCCGACCAGGGACTGAAGCTTTCTTT.

The chain has TRBV11-2 and TRBJ2-1, with 9 bases aligning to TRBD2. Germline loops: CDR1 SGHAT, CDR2 FQNNGV. The CDR3 loop spans 15 amino acids. The V segment lost 2 bases and the J segment 6 bases; nucleotides outside the gene matches: 5. The chain's CDR3 is CASSLMTSGVNEQFF. CDR3 nucleotides: TGTGCCAGCAGCTTAATGACTAGCGGAGTCAATGAGCAGTTCTTC.

The chain recombines TRBV28 with TRBJ1-5; 8 bases are a match to TRBD1. The trim removed 4 bases at V and 1 base at J, leaving 18 bases unmatched. The CDR3 runs to 20 residues. The germline V gene has CDR1 MDHEN and CDR2 SYDVKM. CDR3 sequence reads: CASSSGPWTGTRWSNQPQHF. CDR3 nucleotides: TGTGCCAGCAGTTCCGGCCCCTGGACAGGGACGAGGTGGAGCAATCAGCCCCAGCATTTT.

This clone was picked up a small number of times. The chain is built from TRBV5-6 and TRBJ2-2, with 8 bases that match TRBD2. The CDR3 length is 16 residues. Germline V gene lookup returns CDR1 SGHDT and CDR2 YYEEEE. Germline trimming cut 0 bases from V and 4 bases from J; bases unmatched to any gene: 5. The CDR3 DNA reads TGTGCCAGCAGCTTGGAATCAGCGGGGGTCACCGGGGAGCTGTTTTTT. The encoded protein is CASSLESAGVTGELFF.

The V gene is TRBV5-1, the J gene TRBJ1-5; 10 nucleotides match TRBD1. With V trimmed by 3 bases and J by 0 bases, 9 bases remained unmatched. This CDR3 is 18 amino acids long. Per the germline V gene, CDR1 is SGHRS and CDR2 is YFSETQ. CDR3 amino acids: CASSSGDRGHYSNQPQHF. The DNA for the CDR3 is TGCGCCAGCAGCTCCGGGGACAGGGGTCATTATAGCAATCAGCCCCAGCATTTT.

This rearrangement joins TRBV4-2 to TRBJ2-7; 9 bases match TRBD1. The germline V gene encodes CDR1 LGHNA and CDR2 YNFKEQ. The CDR3 has 15 amino acids. V dropped 0 bases and J dropped 5; count of bases not matched to a gene: 5. The CDR3 loop reads CASSQDKQGADEQYF. The CDR3 DNA follows: TGTGCCAGCAGCCAAGATAAACAGGGGGCAGACGAGCAGTACTTC.

CDR3 DNA: TGTGCCATCAGTAGCGGCAACACCGGGGAGCTGTTTTTT. Amino acid sequence: CAISSGNTGELFF. The chain combines TRBV10-3 with TRBJ2-2; D might be TRBD2 (5 bases). CDR1 ENHRY and CDR2 SYGVKD come from the germline V gene. The CDR3 contains 13 residues. V was pared by 5 bases and J by 2 bases, with 6 bases between.

The chain couples TRBV6-2 or TRBV6-3 to TRBJ2-6, with D maybe TRBD1 (5 bases). V was pared by 6 bases and J by 0 bases, with 18 bases between. The CDR3 is 18 residues long. CDR1 is MNHEY, CDR2 SVGEGT, per germline. CDR3 nucleotide sequence: TGTGCCAGCAGCCCATTCCTAGACAGCCCCTCTGGGGCCAACGTCCTGACTTTC. This encodes CASSPFLDSPSGANVLTF.

The chain joins TRBV28 to TRBJ2-7; D gene uncertain. The CDR3 runs 14 residues. V lost 3 bases, J lost 2 bases, and 11 bases lay in between. Germline assignment: CDR1 MDHEN and CDR2 SYDVKM. The CDR3 DNA follows: TGTGCCAGCAGTTTGGCAGGAACTCCCTACGAGCAGTACTTC. Protein product: CASSLAGTPYEQYF. Full variable domain (outside the CDR3, taken from reference TRBV28 and TRBJ2-7): DVKVTQSSRYLVKRTGEKVFLECVQDMDHENMFWYRQDPGLGLRLIYFSYDVKMKEKGDIPEGYSVSREKKERFSLILESASTNQTSMYLCASSLAGTPYEQYFGPGTRLTVT.

The chain has TRBV29-1 and TRBJ1-5; D might be TRBD1 (5 bases). The CDR3 has 13 amino acids. Germline lookup yields CDR1 SQVTM and CDR2 ANQGSEA. V lost 4 bases, J lost 6 bases, and 13 bases lay in between. The CDR3 DNA sequence: TGCAGCGTTGTCTGGGGGAGAGGTCAGCCCCAGCATTTT. This encodes CSVVWGRGQPQHF.

V gene TRBV7-8 combines with J gene TRBJ1-3, with D uncertain. The CDR3 extends over 15 amino acids. V was pared by 6 bases and J by 4 bases, with 16 bases between. Per germline, CDR1 SGHVS and CDR2 FQNEAQ. The DNA of the CDR3 is TGTGCCAGCAGTTACGACCCAGGCCCCGGAAACACCATATATTTT. Translating gives CASSYDPGPGNTIYF.

The rearrangement joins TRBV28 to TRBJ1-1; D is undetermined. Germline CDR1 reads MDHEN; CDR2 reads SYDVKM. With 5 bases removed from V and 0 bases from J, the gap between germline ends came to 13 bases. The CDR3 runs 15 residues. CDR3 DNA sequence: TGTGCCAGCAGTACCTTTAAGGGTATGAACACTGAAGCTTTCTTT. Protein sequence: CASSTFKGMNTEAFF.

This chain joins TRBV7-3 and TRBJ2-1; TRBD2 matches 9 bases. V was pared by 5 bases and J by 0 bases, with 2 bases of the junction left unmatched. CDR3 length equals 15 residues. In germline, CDR1 is SGHTA, CDR2 FQGTGA. CDR3 region: CASSRTSDSYNEQFF. CDR3 bases: TGTGCCAGCAGCCGGACTAGCGACTCCTACAATGAGCAGTTCTTC. The variable domain in full, with the rest retrieved from reference TRBV7-3 and TRBJ2-1, is GAGVSQTPSNKVTEKGKYVELRCDPISGHTALYWYRQSLGQGPEFLIYFQGTGAADDSGLPNDRFFAVRPEGSVSTLKIQRTERGDSAVYLCASSRTSDSYNEQFFGPGTRLTVL.

The chain couples TRBV12-1 to TRBJ2-5; the DNA was not used to check the table's D call, TRBD2. TRBV12-1 is assigned pseudogene status. The CDR3 has 14 amino acids. The CDR3, as DNA: TGTGCCAGCAGCTCCGGGGGGGGCCGGGAGACCCAGTACTTC. It encodes CASSSGGGRETQYF.

This chain joins TRBV28 and TRBJ1-2; a weak D match, TRBD1 (6 bases). Between the trimmed V and J ends, which lost 6 bases and 3 bases, there was a span of 14 bases. Germline lookup yields CDR1 MDHEN and CDR2 SYDVKM. The CDR3 sequence is 14 residues long. The CDR3 sequence is CASRQSDSYYGYTF. CDR3 sequence (DNA): TGTGCCAGCAGGCAATCGGACAGCTACTATGGCTACACCTTC.

This rearrangement joins TRBV7-9 to TRBJ1-2; D is undetermined. The germline V gene encodes CDR1 SEHNR and CDR2 FQNEAQ (reference sequence). The V and J ends lost 1 base and 3 bases respectively, with 6 bases between them. The CDR3 totals 13 residues. CDR3 in DNA: TGTGCCAGCAGCTTAGGGAGTGACTATGGCTACACCTTC. Protein sequence: CASSLGSDYGYTF. Full variable domain (remainder filled in from reference TRBV7-9 and TRBJ1-2): DTGVSQNPRHKITKRGQNVTFRCDPISEHNRLYWYRQTLGQGPEFLTYFQNEAQLEKSRLLSDRFSAERPKGSFSTLEIQRTEQGDSAMYLCASSLGSDYGYTFGSGTRLTVV.

This rearrangement joins TRBV5-5 to TRBJ2-4, with D unresolved. V lost 4 bases, J lost 0 bases, and 14 bases lay in between. This CDR3 contains 16 residues. Germline CDR1 is SGHKS and CDR2 is YYEKEE (reference sequence). The CDR3 sequence is CASSPSPLLAKNIQYF. The CDR3 bases are TGTGCCAGCAGCCCATCGCCCCTACTAGCCAAAAACATTCAGTACTTC.

V gene TRBV7-3 combines with J gene TRBJ2-3; 11 nucleotides align to TRBD2. The V and J ends lost 5 bases and 4 bases, in that order; junction bases with no gene match: 5. This CDR3 spans 15 amino acids. Per germline, CDR1 SGHTA and CDR2 FQGTGA. CDR3 sequence (DNA): TGTGCCAGCAGCAGAACTAGCGGGAGTGCAGATACGCAGTATTTT. Amino acid sequence: CASSRTSGSADTQYF.

The chain recombines TRBV21-1 with TRBJ2-1; the D segment call TRBD1 is taken from the table without a DNA check. TRBV21-1 is a recognized pseudogene. This CDR3 spans 14 amino acids. This chain's CDR3 is CASKGQGYSDEQFF. The CDR3, as DNA: TGTGCCAGCAAGGGACAGGGGTATTCGGATGAGCAGTTCTTC.